The present TCR beta chain was sequenced within a study of T cells after yellow fever vaccination. This clonotype was picked up many times. Its target is not known. Study-level results: Most clones from primary vaccination were detected again post-booster (about 95% CD4, 70% to 90% CD8). There was a possibility that FACS-sorted repertoires contained abundant clonotypes contaminating from the bulk population. There was a small share of clonotypes that showed up in both the CD4 and CD8 compartments.

CDR1 is SNHLY and CDR2 is FYNNEI in the germline V gene. The length of the CDR3 is 11 residues. The V and J ends lost 8 bases and 2 bases respectively, with 5 bases between them. UMIs were added to TCR cDNA along with a universal primer site when it was made by 5'RACE template switching. TCRdb itself ran the 5' RACE reads through MiXCR, one entry per CDR3 protein. The sample shows 250,000 to 300,000 distinct CDR3 sequences, approximately 5.2% of them seen only once. The chain carries TRBV2 and TRBJ2-3; D is uncertain. The receptor was isolated from a man in his late teens or twenties who received the YFV17D yellow fever vaccine. The sequencing used CD4+ T cells sorted from PBMCs, collected on the day of the yellow fever booster vaccination. Written as DNA, the CDR3 is TGTGCCAGCTTAACCACAGATACGCAGTATTTT. The encoded protein is CASLTTDTQYF. Full variable domain (remainder filled in from reference TRBV2 and TRBJ2-3): EPEVTQTPSHQVTQMGQEVILRCVPISNHLYFYWYRQILGQKVEFLVSFYNNEISEKSEIFDDQFSVERPDGSNFTLKIRSTKLEDSAMYFCASLTTDTQYFGPGTRLTVL.